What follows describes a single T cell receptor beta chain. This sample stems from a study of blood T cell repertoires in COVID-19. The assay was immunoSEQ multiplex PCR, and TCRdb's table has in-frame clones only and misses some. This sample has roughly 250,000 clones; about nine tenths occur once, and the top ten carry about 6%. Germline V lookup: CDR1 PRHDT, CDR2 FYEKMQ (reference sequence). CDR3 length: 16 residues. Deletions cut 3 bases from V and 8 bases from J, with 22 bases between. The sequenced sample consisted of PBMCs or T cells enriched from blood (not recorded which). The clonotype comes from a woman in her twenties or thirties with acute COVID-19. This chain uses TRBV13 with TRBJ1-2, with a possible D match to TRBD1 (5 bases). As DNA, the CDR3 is TGTGCCAGCAGCTTTCCCGCTCAGGGTATGGTTGGGGGCTACACCTTC. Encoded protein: CASSFPAQGMVGGYTF. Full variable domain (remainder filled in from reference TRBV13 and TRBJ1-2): AAGVIQSPRHLIKEKRETATLKCYPIPRHDTVYWYQQGPGQDPQFLISFYEKMQSDKGSIPDRFSAQQFSDYHSELNMSSLELGDSALYFCASSFPAQGMVGGYTFGSGTRLTVV.